This entry is about one T cell receptor (beta chain). Its specificity is not known. The data originate from a study of CXCR3-negative and CXCR3-positive naive CD8 T cells. Points from the study as a whole: TRB CDR3 properties served as the basis for inferring TCR strength, and surface CD5 was comparable between naive subsets.

Every CD8+ subset sample held a few hundred thousand flow-sorted cells, done in triplicate. The naive CD8+ gate required CD45RO-CCR7+CD27+CD95- phenotype. The libraries of TRB cDNA were prepared using 5' RACE with UMI labels. For each CDR3 protein, TCRdb gives one entry from its re-call of the 5' RACE reads, without DNA. The sample's table shows roughly 40,000 distinct CDR3 sequences. Germline CDR1 SNHLY, CDR2 FYNNEI. The CDR3 extends over 15 amino acids. The J gene is TRBJ2-1, the V gene TRBV2; the D call of TRBD2 rests on TCRdb alone, since no DNA is present to check it. This clonotype originated in a human donor in good health. Some clones in this sample may be carry-over from other donors' samples. Sequences were obtained from naive CXCR3- CD8+ T cells from blood. Described subset: CD45RO-CCR7+CD27+CD95- naive CD8+ T cells lacking CXCR3 (TNR3-). CDR3 region: CASSSGTSGINEQFF.